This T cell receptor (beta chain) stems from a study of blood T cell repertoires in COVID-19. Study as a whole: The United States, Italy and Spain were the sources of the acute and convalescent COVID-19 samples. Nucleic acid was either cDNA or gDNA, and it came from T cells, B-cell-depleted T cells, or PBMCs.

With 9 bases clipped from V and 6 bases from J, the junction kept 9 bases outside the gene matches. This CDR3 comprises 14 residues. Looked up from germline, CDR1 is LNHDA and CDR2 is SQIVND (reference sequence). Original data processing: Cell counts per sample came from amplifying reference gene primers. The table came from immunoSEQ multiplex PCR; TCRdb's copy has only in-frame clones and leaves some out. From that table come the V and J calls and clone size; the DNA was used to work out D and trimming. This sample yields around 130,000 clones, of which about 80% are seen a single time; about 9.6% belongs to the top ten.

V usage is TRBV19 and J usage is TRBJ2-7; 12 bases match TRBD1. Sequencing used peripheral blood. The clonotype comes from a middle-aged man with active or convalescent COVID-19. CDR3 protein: CASTPGTGGGEQYF. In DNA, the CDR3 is TGTGCCAGCACACCCGGGACAGGGGGCGGCGAGCAGTACTTC.